This T cell receptor (beta chain) was retrieved from a study of cytomegalovirus exposure and HLA in healthy donors. Study findings and constraints: In an earlier analysis, about 87% or about 30%: the productive usage of most TCR beta V segments.

As to this clone: Its antigen is not identified.

CDR1 LNHDA and CDR2 SQIVND come from the germline V gene (reference sequence). This CDR3 region has 14 residues. Trimming shortened V by 4 bases and J by 5 bases, and 15 bases separated the two germline ends. The PCR had 60 Vbeta and 13 Jbeta primers. Per the original data handling: Roughly 80 million unique TCR beta chains, roughly 11 million shared, were counted in a later analysis. Profiling relied on immunoSEQ multiplex PCR, and the TCRdb table lists in-frame clones only, not all of them. The DNA was the basis for D and trimming; V, J and clone size are from that table. There are 130,000 or so clones in the sample; under 85% occur only once, and roughly 10% lies in the top ten.

The specimen sequenced was PBMCs. The origin of this receptor is a woman aged 50 to 60 in good health and CMV-seropositive. The chain employs TRBV19 and TRBJ2-7; possibly TRBD1 for D (6 bases). The chain's CDR3 is CASSTPDRGDEQYF. The CDR3 nucleotides read TGTGCCAGTAGTACACCGGACAGAGGGGACGAGCAGTACTTC.